Given below is one TCR beta chain in context. The source of the sample is a study of T cell responses to AZD1222 COVID-19 vaccine. Pooling covered second doses at about 4 or about 12 weeks. From germline, CDR1 is MNHGY and CDR2 SAAAGT. The CDR3 runs to 19 residues. Trimming removed 2 bases at V and 1 base at J, with 21 bases between. Sequenced by immunoSEQ multiplex PCR; TCRdb stores in-frame clones only, minus some. The sample records roughly 200,000 clones, 80% to 95% being singletons. The sample was peripheral blood, taken 28 days after the second AZD1222 dose. The receptor comes from an adult who received the AZD1222 COVID-19 vaccine. This chain uses TRBV6-8 with TRBJ1-5, with D unresolved. The CDR3 reads CASSYLKSRQRVSNQPQHF. For the CDR3, the DNA is TGTGCCAGCAGTTACCTTAAAAGCAGGCAGCGCGTGAGCAATCAGCCCCAGCATTTT.